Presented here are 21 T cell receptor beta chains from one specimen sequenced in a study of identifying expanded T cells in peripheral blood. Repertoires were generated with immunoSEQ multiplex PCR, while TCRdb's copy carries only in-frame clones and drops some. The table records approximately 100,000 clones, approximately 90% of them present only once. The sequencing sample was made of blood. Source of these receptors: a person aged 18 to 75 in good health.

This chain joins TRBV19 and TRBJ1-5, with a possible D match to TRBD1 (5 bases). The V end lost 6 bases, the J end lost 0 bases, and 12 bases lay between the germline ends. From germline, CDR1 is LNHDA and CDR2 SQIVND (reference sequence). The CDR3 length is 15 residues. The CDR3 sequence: CASSPTVYSNQPQHF. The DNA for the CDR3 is TGTGCCAGTAGCCCGACAGTTTATAGCAATCAGCCCCAGCATTTT.

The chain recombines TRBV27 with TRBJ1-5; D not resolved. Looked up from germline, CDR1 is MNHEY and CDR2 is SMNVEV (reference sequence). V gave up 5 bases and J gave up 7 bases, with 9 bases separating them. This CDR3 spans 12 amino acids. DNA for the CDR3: TGTGCCAGCAGTGAGTTCGGGCAGCCCCAGCATTTT. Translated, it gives CASSEFGQPQHF.

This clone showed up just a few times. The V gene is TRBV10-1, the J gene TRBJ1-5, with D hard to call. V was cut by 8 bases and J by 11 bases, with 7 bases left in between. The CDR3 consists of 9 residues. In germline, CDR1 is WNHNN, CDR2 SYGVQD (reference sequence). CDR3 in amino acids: CASFKAQHF. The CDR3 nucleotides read TGCGCCAGCTTTAAGGCCCAGCATTTT.

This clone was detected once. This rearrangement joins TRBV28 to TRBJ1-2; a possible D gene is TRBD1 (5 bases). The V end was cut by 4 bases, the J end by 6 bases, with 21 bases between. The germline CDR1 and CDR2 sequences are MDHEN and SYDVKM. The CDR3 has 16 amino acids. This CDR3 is CASSSPGSFRDHGYTF. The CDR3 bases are TGTGCCAGCAGTTCCCCCGGCAGTTTCAGGGATCATGGCTACACCTTC.

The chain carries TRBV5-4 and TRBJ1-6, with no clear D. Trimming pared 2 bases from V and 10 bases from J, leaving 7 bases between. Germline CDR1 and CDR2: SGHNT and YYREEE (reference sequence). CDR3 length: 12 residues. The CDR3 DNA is TGTGCCAGCAGCTTTAAGAGCTCACCCCTCCACTTT. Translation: CASSFKSSPLHF.

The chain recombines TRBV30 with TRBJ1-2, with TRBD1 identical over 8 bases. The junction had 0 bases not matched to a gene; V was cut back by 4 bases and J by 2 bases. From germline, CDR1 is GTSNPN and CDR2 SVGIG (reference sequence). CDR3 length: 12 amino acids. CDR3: CAWTGGNYGYTF. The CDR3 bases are TGTGCCTGGACAGGGGGCAACTATGGCTACACCTTC.

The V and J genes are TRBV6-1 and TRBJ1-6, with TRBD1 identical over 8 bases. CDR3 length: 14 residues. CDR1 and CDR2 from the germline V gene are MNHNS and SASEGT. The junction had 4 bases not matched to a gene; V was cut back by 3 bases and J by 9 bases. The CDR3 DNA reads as TGTGCCAGCAGTGAGGACAGGGAGAGTTCACCCCTCCACTTT. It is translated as CASSEDRESSPLHF.

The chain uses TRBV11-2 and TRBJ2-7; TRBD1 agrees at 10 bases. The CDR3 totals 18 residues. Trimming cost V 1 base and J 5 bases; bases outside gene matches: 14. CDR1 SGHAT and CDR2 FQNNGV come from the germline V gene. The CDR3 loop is CASSLGPLGDGQGDEQYF. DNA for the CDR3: TGTGCCAGCAGCTTAGGGCCCTTAGGGGACGGACAGGGGGACGAGCAGTACTTC. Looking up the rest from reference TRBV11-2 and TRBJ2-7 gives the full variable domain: EAGVAQSPRYKIIEKRQSVAFWCNPISGHATLYWYQQILGQGPKLLIQFQNNGVVDDSQLPKDRFSAERLKGVDSTLKIQPAKLEDSAVYLCASSLGPLGDGQGDEQYFGPGTRLTVT.

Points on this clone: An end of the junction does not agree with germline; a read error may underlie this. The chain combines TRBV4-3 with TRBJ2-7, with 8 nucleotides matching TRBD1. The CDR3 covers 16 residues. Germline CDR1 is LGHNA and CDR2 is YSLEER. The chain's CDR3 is CAGSQGPGTGSYEQYF. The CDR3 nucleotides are TGCGCCGGCAGCCAAGGCCCCGGGACAGGATCATACGAGCAGTACTTC.

The DNA of the CDR3 is TGTGCCAGCAGCCAAGAAGTAGGGGAAAGGAATTCACCCCTCCACTTT. This sequence encodes CASSQEVGERNSPLHF. The V call is TRBV4-2, the J call TRBJ1-6, with TRBD1 as a possible D gene (5 bases). The CDR3 covers 16 residues. Trimming stripped 0 bases from V and 7 bases from J, with 13 bases between. The germline CDR1 and CDR2 sequences are LGHNA and YNFKEQ.

Written as DNA, the CDR3 is TGTGCCAGCAGCTTGTTTAAGGGAGAGACCCAGTACTTC. Translating it yields CASSLFKGETQYF. The chain recombines TRBV5-6 with TRBJ2-5; D is undetermined. Germline V gives CDR1 SGHDT, CDR2 YYEEEE. This CDR3 comprises 13 residues. V gave up 1 base and J gave up 4 bases, with 8 bases separating them.

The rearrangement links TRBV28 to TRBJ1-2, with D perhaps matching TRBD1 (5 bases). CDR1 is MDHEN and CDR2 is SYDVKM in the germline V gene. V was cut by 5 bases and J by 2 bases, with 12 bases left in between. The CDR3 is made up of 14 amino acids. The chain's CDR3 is CASSPVDSNYGYTF. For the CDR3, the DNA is TGTGCCAGCAGTCCCGTAGACAGCAACTATGGCTACACCTTC.

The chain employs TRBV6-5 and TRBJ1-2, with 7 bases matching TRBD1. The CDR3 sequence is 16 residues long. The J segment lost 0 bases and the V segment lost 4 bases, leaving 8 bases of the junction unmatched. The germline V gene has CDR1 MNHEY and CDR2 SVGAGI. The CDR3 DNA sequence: TGTGCCAGCAGTTTGGGTCCAGGGGGAGCTAACTATGGCTACACCTTC. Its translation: CASSLGPGGANYGYTF.

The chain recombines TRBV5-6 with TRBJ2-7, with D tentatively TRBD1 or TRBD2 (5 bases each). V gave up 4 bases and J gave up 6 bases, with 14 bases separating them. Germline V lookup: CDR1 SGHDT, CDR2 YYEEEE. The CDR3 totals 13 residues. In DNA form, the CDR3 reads TGTGCCAGCAGCGGTCTCGGGGCGGGCGAGCAGTACTTC. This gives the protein CASSGLGAGEQYF. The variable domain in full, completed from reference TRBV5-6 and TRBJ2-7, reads DAGVTQSPTHLIKTRGQQVTLRCSPKSGHDTVSWYQQALGQGPQFIFQYYEEEERQRGNFPDRFSGHQFPNYSSELNVNALLLGDSALYLCASSGLGAGEQYFGPGTRLTVT.

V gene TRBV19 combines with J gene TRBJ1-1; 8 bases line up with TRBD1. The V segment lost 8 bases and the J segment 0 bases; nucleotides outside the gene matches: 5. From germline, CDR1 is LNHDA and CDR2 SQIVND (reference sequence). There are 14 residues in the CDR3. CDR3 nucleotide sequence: TGTGCCAGTTGGACAGGGTGGATGAACACTGAAGCTTTCTTT. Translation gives CASWTGWMNTEAFF.

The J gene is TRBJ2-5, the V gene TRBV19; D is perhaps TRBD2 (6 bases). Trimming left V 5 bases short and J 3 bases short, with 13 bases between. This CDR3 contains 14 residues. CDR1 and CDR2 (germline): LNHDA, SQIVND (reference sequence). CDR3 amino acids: CASSLGGTEETQYF. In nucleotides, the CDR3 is TGTGCCAGTAGTTTGGGCGGGACCGAAGAGACCCAGTACTTC.

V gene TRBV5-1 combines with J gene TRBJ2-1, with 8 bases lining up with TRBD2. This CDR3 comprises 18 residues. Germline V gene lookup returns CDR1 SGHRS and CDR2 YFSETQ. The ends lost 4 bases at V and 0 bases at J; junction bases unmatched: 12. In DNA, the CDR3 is TGCGCCAGCAGCCGAAACCTCTTAGCGGGGAGCTCCTACAATGAGCAGTTCTTC. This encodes CASSRNLLAGSSYNEQFF.

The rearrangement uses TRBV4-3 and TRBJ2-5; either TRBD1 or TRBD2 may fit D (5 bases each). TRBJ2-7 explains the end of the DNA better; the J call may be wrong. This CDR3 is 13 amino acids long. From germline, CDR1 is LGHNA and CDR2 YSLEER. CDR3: CASSQVGVSEQYF. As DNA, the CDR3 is TGCGCCAGCAGCCAAGTGGGGGTGAGCGAGCAGTACTTC.

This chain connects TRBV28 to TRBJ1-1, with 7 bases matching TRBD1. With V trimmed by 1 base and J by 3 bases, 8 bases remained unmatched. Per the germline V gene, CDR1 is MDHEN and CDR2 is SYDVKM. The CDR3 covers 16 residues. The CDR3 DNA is TGTGCCAGCAGTTTATTCCACCGAGGGGGCCACACTGAAGCTTTCTTT. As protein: CASSLFHRGGHTEAFF. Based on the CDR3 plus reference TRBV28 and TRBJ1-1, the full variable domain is DVKVTQSSRYLVKRTGEKVFLECVQDMDHENMFWYRQDPGLGLRLIYFSYDVKMKEKGDIPEGYSVSREKKERFSLILESASTNQTSMYLCASSLFHRGGHTEAFFGQGTRLTVV.

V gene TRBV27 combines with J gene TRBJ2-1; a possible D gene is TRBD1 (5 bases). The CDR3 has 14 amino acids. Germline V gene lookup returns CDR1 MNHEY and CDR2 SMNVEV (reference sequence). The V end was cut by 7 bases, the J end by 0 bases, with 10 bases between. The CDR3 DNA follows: TGTGCCAGCATTGGGGCCAACTCCTACAATGAGCAGTTCTTC. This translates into CASIGANSYNEQFF.

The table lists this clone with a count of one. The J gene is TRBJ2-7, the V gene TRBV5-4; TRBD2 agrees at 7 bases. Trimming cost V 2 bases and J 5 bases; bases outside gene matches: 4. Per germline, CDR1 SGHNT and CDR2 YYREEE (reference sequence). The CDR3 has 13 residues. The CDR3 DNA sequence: TGTGCCAGCAGCTTAGTGGGAGGGGACGAGCAGTACTTC. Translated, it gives CASSLVGGDEQYF.